The 8 T cell receptor beta chains presented below share a single source sample, sequenced in a study of vaccination and CD4 T cells after COVID-19. These receptors' targets are unknown. Stated treatment: 10-day PBMC culture with coronavirus spike peptide pools or control peptides (ViraFEST assay). Sequenced with the Oncomine TCR Beta short-read assay was DNA taken from cultured CD4+ T cells. TCRdb used MiXCR to reprocess the PCR reads, holding one entry per CDR3 protein. The sample gives nearly 15,000 distinct CDR3 sequences, 48% of which show up once; 9% to 15% is in the top ten. The sequencing sample was made of CD4+ T cells from blood, cultured in vitro. The receptors originated from a human donor who had recovered from COVID-19.

V is TRBV4-1 and J is TRBJ2-3, with 11 bases identical to TRBD2. CDR1 and CDR2 from the germline V gene are MGHRA and YSYEKL. Trimming removed 4 bases from V and 2 bases from J; junction bases left unmatched: 8. The CDR3 covers 17 residues. The CDR3 DNA reads TGCGCCAGCAGCCCTTCGGGACTAGCGGCCACCACAGATACGCAGTATTTT. Amino acids: CASSPSGLAATTDTQYF.

The rearrangement joins TRBV7-2 to TRBJ1-6; 7 nucleotides match TRBD1. This CDR3 has 15 amino acids. V gave up 5 bases and J gave up 10 bases; unmatched junction bases: 11. CDR1 and CDR2 (germline): SGHTA, FQGNSA. CDR3 protein: CASSNNQGVWSPLHF. Written as DNA, the CDR3 is TGTGCCAGCAGCAATAATCAGGGGGTTTGGTCACCCCTCCACTTT.

The genes are TRBV27 and TRBJ2-2; D possibly corresponds to TRBD2 (5 bases). CDR3 size: 12 residues. V shed 2 bases and J shed 7 bases, with 5 bases lying between them. Germline V gene lookup returns CDR1 MNHEY and CDR2 SMNVEV (reference sequence). The CDR3 region is CASSLEGGELFF. CDR3 in DNA: TGTGCCAGCAGTTTAGAGGGCGGGGAGCTGTTTTTT.

This clonotype has more than one count but fewer than ten. This CDR3 reads CASSQDLDQPQHF. The CDR3 bases are TGTGCCAGCAGCCAAGATCTGGATCAGCCCCAGCATTTT. The rearrangement uses TRBV14 and TRBJ1-5; D unresolved. This CDR3 is built from 13 residues. V shed 0 bases and J shed 5 bases, with 5 bases lying between them. From germline, CDR1 is SGHDN and CDR2 FVKESK.

This clonotype is labeled as medium-sized. The chain is built from TRBV5-1 and TRBJ2-3, with D possibly being TRBD2 (6 bases). Trimming removed 3 bases at V and 5 bases at J, with 19 bases between. This CDR3 has 16 residues. Germline-derived CDR1 and CDR2 are SGHRS and YFSETQ. The CDR3 reads CASSYPGRGGVDTQYF. DNA of the CDR3: TGCGCCAGCAGCTACCCTGGCCGGGGAGGTGTAGATACGCAGTATTTT.

CDR3 DNA sequence: TGCAGTGCCCGTAAGGGACTAGATTACAATGAGCAGTTCTTC. Protein: CSARKGLDYNEQFF. V gene TRBV20-1 combines with J gene TRBJ2-1; 8 positions agree with TRBD2. CDR1 DFQATT and CDR2 SNEGSKA come from the germline V gene (reference sequence). The CDR3 has 14 residues. V lost 6 bases, J lost 4 bases, and 8 bases stayed unmatched.

The V call is TRBV4-2, the J call TRBJ1-6; TRBD1 is a possible D gene (6 bases). The length of the CDR3 is 20 residues. The V gene lost 0 bases and the J gene lost 5 bases, with 23 bases spanning the gap. The germline CDR1 and CDR2 sequences are LGHNA and YNFKEQ. The CDR3 region is CASSQDLLGQLLPNNSPLHF. The DNA of the CDR3 is TGTGCCAGCAGCCAAGATCTGTTAGGACAGCTACTTCCTAATAATTCACCCCTCCACTTT.

This chain uses TRBV5-1 with TRBJ2-7; 7 bases map to TRBD1. The CDR3 is 13 residues long. V lost 4 bases, J lost 5 bases, and 6 bases stayed unmatched. The germline CDR1 and CDR2 sequences are SGHRS and YFSETQ. DNA for the CDR3: TGCGCCAGCAGCCGGACAGGAGGAGACGAGCAGTACTTC. Its translation is CASSRTGGDEQYF.